These 17 T cell receptor beta chains share one sample of origin, sequenced in a study of shared clonotypes between healthy human individuals. Naive CD8 cells, CD45RO-negative and positively selected for CCR7, excluded terminally differentiated effector memory CD45RA+ cells. Method: immunoSEQ multiplex PCR; TCRdb's copy keeps in-frame clones and lacks some. The sample includes hundreds of thousands of clones, 90% to 95% of them seen just once. Sequencing was done on a sample of naive CD8+ T cells sorted from blood. All receptors derive from a woman under 40 in good health.

V and J are TRBV10-1 and TRBJ2-7; unclear D gene. Germline CDR1 is WNHNN and CDR2 is SYGVQD (reference sequence). V was trimmed by 5 bases and J by 3 bases, leaving 11 bases between them. CDR3 length: 13 residues. DNA of the CDR3: TGCGCCAGCAGTCCCGTTTCGGGCTACGAGCAGTACTTC. Translation gives CASSPVSGYEQYF.

As for this clone: Other DNA variants within this sample encode the same CDR3. This chain connects TRBV9 to TRBJ2-7; TRBD2 agrees at 10 bases. Trimming took 0 bases from V and 4 from J; bases not matched to a gene: 4. The CDR3 runs to 15 residues. Per germline, CDR1 SGDLS and CDR2 YYNGEE. The CDR3 DNA reads as TGTGCCAGCAGCGTAGGGTCTAGCGGGAGTTACGAGCAGTACTTC. Translation: CASSVGSSGSYEQYF.

V and J are TRBV9 and TRBJ2-2; tentative D call: TRBD1 (6 bases). Germline assignment: CDR1 SGDLS and CDR2 YYNGEE. The CDR3 is 17 residues long. Trimming took off 1 base at V and 3 bases at J, with 16 bases between the two ends. The CDR3 nucleotides are TGTGCCAGCAGCGTACCAGGGGACCGTGGTGACACCGGGGAGCTGTTTTTT. Its translation is CASSVPGDRGDTGELFF.

V usage is TRBV9 and J usage is TRBJ2-3, with 7 bases that match TRBD2. CDR3 length equals 17 residues. Trimming removed 3 bases from V and 1 base from J; junction bases left unmatched: 11. CDR1 SGDLS and CDR2 YYNGEE come from the germline V gene. This CDR3 is CASSADRSGKRTDTQYF. The CDR3, as DNA: TGTGCCAGCAGCGCCGACCGCAGCGGGAAGCGCACAGATACGCAGTATTTT.

V is TRBV7-6 and J is TRBJ1-1; TRBD1 might be the D (5 bases). Per the germline V gene, CDR1 is SGHVS and CDR2 is FNYEAQ. The CDR3 length is 13 residues. Trimming stripped 8 bases from V and 2 bases from J, with 12 bases between. The CDR3 DNA reads as TGTGCCAGCTCAAACGGGGGTAACACTGAAGCTTTCTTT. It is translated as CASSNGGNTEAFF.

On this clone: Other DNA sequences in this specimen translate into the identical CDR3. The chain uses TRBV11-2 and TRBJ2-7; TRBD2 agrees at 8 bases. Per germline, CDR1 SGHAT and CDR2 FQNNGV. V trimming: 5 bases; J trimming: 3 bases; junction bases outside the gene matches: 6. This CDR3 comprises 14 residues. Here the CDR3 DNA reads TGTGCCAGCAGCCTGGGACTAGGTAGCTACGAGCAGTACTTC. Amino acids: CASSLGLGSYEQYF.

The chain is built from TRBV28 and TRBJ2-7; 10 bases align to TRBD1. CDR3 length equals 15 residues. V dropped 7 bases and J dropped 5; count of bases not matched to a gene: 11. In germline, CDR1 is MDHEN, CDR2 SYDVKM. This CDR3 is CASTPWGTGDDEQYF. DNA for the CDR3: TGTGCCAGCACCCCCTGGGGGACAGGGGACGACGAGCAGTACTTC.

This chain joins TRBV11-2 and TRBJ2-5; D is uncertain. The J call may be incorrect, as the DNA end agrees better with TRBJ2-7. Germline V lookup: CDR1 SGHAT, CDR2 FQNNGV. The CDR3 is made up of 11 amino acids. The CDR3 reads CASSPDYEQYF. The CDR3 DNA sequence: TGTGCCAGCAGCCCCGATTACGAGCAGTACTTC.

The gene calls are TRBV10-1 and TRBJ2-2; D gene ambiguous. The germline CDR1 and CDR2 sequences are WNHNN and SYGVQD (reference sequence). CDR3 length: 13 residues. With 10 bases removed from V and 0 bases from J, the gap between germline ends came to 9 bases. This CDR3 is CATTSPNTGELFF. CDR3 bases: TGCGCCACCACCTCGCCGAACACCGGGGAGCTGTTTTTT.

V usage is TRBV6-5 and J usage is TRBJ1-5, with unresolved D. CDR1 and CDR2 (germline): MNHEY, SVGAGI. V was clipped by 0 bases and J by 6 bases, with 9 bases between them. The CDR3 loop spans 14 amino acids. CDR3 sequence reads: CASSYSILSQPQHF. CDR3 DNA sequence: TGTGCCAGCAGTTACTCGATCTTGAGTCAGCCCCAGCATTTT.

This rearrangement joins TRBV15 to TRBJ2-2, with 7 bases that match TRBD1. The germline V gene has CDR1 LNHNV and CDR2 YYDKDF (reference sequence). After removal of 1 base from V and 4 bases from J, the junction contained 12 bases not matched to a gene. The CDR3 loop spans 18 amino acids. The CDR3 bases are TGTGCCACCAGCAGAGTTTCCGCCCTAGGGGGCTTCACCGGGGAGCTGTTTTTT. Translating gives CATSRVSALGGFTGELFF.

The rearrangement joins TRBV6-1 to TRBJ1-3; D may be TRBD1 (6 bases). This CDR3 has 15 amino acids. Trimming left V 2 bases short and J 2 bases short, with 10 bases between. Germline V CDR1 and CDR2: MNHNS, SASEGT. CDR3 bases: TGTGCCAGCAGTGAACATAGGGGGGCTGGAAACACCATATATTTT. Translating gives CASSEHRGAGNTIYF.

This clone appeared a single time. The chain is built from TRBV6-6 and TRBJ2-7; D gene unclear. The germline gives CDR1 MNHNY, CDR2 SVGAGI (reference sequence). The ends were cut back, 6 bases at V and 3 bases at J, with 12 bases in the middle. The CDR3 consists of 13 residues. The CDR3 loop reads CASSPSRLYEQYF. CDR3 nucleotides: TGTGCCAGCAGCCCTTCCAGACTCTACGAGCAGTACTTC.

The V call is TRBV27, the J call TRBJ2-1; D uncertain. The CDR3 totals 15 residues. Germline CDR1 and CDR2: MNHEY and SMNVEV (reference sequence). Trimming stripped 7 bases from V and 0 bases from J, with 13 bases between. The CDR3 here is CASNFDISSYNEQFF. Here the CDR3 DNA reads TGTGCCAGCAACTTCGACATCAGCTCCTACAATGAGCAGTTCTTC.

This chain connects TRBV9 to TRBJ2-3; a weak D match, TRBD1 (5 bases). Per the germline V gene, CDR1 is SGDLS and CDR2 is YYNGEE. CDR3 size: 16 residues. Trimming shortened V by 4 bases and J by 2 bases, and 17 bases separated the two germline ends. The CDR3 loop reads CASSIRQYISTDTQYF. As DNA, the CDR3 is TGTGCCAGCAGCATCCGACAGTACATCTCCACAGATACGCAGTATTTT.

This chain links TRBV10-1 with TRBJ2-1; 9 bases are shared with TRBD2. Germline-derived CDR1 and CDR2 are WNHNN and SYGVQD (reference sequence). The CDR3 is made up of 19 amino acids. With V trimmed by 3 bases and J by 4 bases, 16 bases remained unmatched. DNA for the CDR3: TGCGCCAGCAGTGATGGACTAGCGTATCCATACGGACCATACAATGAGCAGTTCTTC. Translating it yields CASSDGLAYPYGPYNEQFF.

The genes are TRBV5-1 and TRBJ2-7, with 9 bases identical to TRBD1. Unmatched junction bases numbered 10, after V lost 3 bases and J lost 6 bases. CDR1 SGHRS and CDR2 YFSETQ come from the germline V gene. The CDR3 is 15 residues long. The DNA for the CDR3 is TGCGCCAGCAGCTCCCCCGGGACAGGGCACCTCGAGCAGTACTTC. Protein: CASSSPGTGHLEQYF.